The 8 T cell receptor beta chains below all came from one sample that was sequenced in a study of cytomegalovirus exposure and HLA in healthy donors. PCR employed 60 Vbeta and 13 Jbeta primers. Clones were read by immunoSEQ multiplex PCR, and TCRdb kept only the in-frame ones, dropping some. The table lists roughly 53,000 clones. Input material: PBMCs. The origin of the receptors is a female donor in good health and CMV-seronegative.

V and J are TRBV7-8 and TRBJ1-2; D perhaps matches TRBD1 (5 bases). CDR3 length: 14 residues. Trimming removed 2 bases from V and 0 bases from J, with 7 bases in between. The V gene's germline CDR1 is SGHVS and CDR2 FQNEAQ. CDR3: CASSLMTANYGYTF. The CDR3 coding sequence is TGTGCCAGCAGCTTAATGACAGCTAACTATGGCTACACCTTC.

The CDR3 reads CSVEVTGTGYEQYF. CDR3 DNA: TGCAGCGTTGAAGTTACAGGGACGGGCTACGAGCAGTACTTC. V is TRBV29-1 and J is TRBJ2-7, with D perhaps TRBD1 (6 bases). Trimming left V 1 base short and J 3 bases short, with 13 bases between. CDR1 and CDR2 from the germline V gene are SQVTM and ANQGSEA. This CDR3 contains 14 residues.

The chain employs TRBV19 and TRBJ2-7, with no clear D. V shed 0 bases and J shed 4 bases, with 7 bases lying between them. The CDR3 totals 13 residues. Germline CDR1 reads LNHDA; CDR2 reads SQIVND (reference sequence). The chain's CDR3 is CASSIDAGYEQYF. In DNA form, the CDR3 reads TGTGCCAGTAGTATAGATGCAGGATACGAGCAGTACTTC. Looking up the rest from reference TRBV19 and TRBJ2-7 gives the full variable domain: DGGITQSPKYLFRKEGQNVTLSCEQNLNHDAMYWYRQDPGQGLRLIYYSQIVNDFQKGDIAEGYSVSREKKESFPLTVTSAQKNPTAFYLCASSIDAGYEQYFGPGTRLTVT.

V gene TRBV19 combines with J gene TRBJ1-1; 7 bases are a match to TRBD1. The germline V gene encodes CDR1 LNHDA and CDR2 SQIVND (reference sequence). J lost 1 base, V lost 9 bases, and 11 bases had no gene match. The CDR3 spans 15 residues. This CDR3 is CASGDRQGWNTEAFF. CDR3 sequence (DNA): TGTGCCAGCGGGGACCGACAGGGTTGGAACACTGAAGCTTTCTTT.

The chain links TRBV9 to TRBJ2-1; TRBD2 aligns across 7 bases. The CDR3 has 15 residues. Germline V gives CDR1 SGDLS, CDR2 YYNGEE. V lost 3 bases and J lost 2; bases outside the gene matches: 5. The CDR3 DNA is TGTGCCAGCAGCGCACTAGCGATCCCCTACAATGAGCAGTTCTTC. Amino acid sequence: CASSALAIPYNEQFF.

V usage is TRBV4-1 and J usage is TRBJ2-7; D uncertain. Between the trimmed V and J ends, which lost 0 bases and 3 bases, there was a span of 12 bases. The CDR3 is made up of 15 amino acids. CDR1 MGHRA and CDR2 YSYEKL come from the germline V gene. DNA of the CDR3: TGCGCCAGCAGCCAAGATCCAGGCGTGGGCTACGAGCAGTACTTC. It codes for CASSQDPGVGYEQYF.

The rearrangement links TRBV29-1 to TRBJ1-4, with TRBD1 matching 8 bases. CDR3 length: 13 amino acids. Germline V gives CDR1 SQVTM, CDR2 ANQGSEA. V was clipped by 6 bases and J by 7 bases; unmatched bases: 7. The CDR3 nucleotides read TGCAGCGTCACTCAGGGGGCGTCTGAAAAACTGTTTTTT. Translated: CSVTQGASEKLFF.

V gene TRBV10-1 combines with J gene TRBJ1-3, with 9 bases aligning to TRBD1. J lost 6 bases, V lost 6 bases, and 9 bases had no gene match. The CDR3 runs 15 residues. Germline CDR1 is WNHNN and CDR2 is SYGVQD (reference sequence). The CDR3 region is CASRDQGQGENTIYF. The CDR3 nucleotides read TGCGCCAGCAGGGACCAGGGACAGGGAGAAAACACCATATATTTT.